Listed below are T cell receptor beta chains from one sample, sequenced in a study of cytomegalovirus exposure and HLA in healthy donors. The table came from immunoSEQ multiplex PCR; TCRdb's copy has only in-frame clones and leaves some out. The sample records some 160,000 clones, over 80% being singletons. The sample taken for sequencing was PBMCs. Every receptor here comes from a woman aged 18-35 years in good health and CMV-seronegative. CDR3s include the opening cysteine and the closing phenylalanine or tryptophan. Each record gives: clone size, D gene, V gene, J gene, CDR3 protein, CDR3 DNA. A D gene is named only where the DNA matches it firmly. Expanded clones get a size class; other rows say once, few or many, or leave the size out.

>.|TRBD1|TRBV10-3|TRBJ1-2
CAISEGTGDGYTF
TGTGCCATCAGTGAGGGGACAGGAGATGGCTACACCTTC
>.|TRBD1|TRBV6-6|TRBJ1-1
CASIDRDQFGAFF
TGTGCCAGCATCGACAGGGACCAGTTTGGGGCTTTCTTT
>.|.|TRBV2|TRBJ1-1
CASPKPPGTEAFF
TGTGCCAGCCCAAAGCCCCCGGGCACTGAAGCTTTCTTT
>.|.|TRBV5-4|TRBJ1-4
CASSRRTGPGTNEKLFF
TGTGCCAGCAGTCGAAGAACAGGGCCAGGGACTAATGAAAAACTGTTTTTT
>once|TRBD1|TRBV19|TRBJ2-2
CASSWQGAWSGTGELFF
TGTGCCAGTAGTTGGCAGGGGGCTTGGAGTGGCACCGGGGAGCTGTTTTTT
>.|TRBD1|TRBV30|TRBJ1-6
CAWRDSTGNGSPLHF
TGTGCCTGGAGGGACTCGACAGGGAATGGCTCACCCCTCCACTTT
>.|.|TRBV13|TRBJ2-3
CASSPLAVANTDTQYF
TGTGCCAGCAGCCCCCTAGCAGTGGCCAACACAGATACGCAGTATTTT
>.|TRBD1|TRBV30|TRBJ1-5
CAWSVGGQGRQPQHF
TGTGCCTGGAGTGTAGGGGGACAGGGGAGGCAGCCCCAGCATTTT
>.|TRBD1|TRBV25-1|TRBJ2-5
CASSEQGTYTETQYF
TGTGCCAGCTCAGAACAGGGGACGTACACAGAGACCCAGTACTTC
>.|.|TRBV5-6|TRBJ2-7
CASSSPDRPISYEQYF
TGTGCCAGCAGCTCTCCTGACAGACCAATTTCCTACGAGCAGTACTTC
>.|.|TRBV27|TRBJ1-2
CASSLTRTAINYGYTF
TGTGCCAGCAGCCTTACCCGGACAGCTATTAACTATGGCTACACCTTC
>.|.|TRBV19|TRBJ1-6
CASSIALVDSPLHF
TGTGCCAGTAGTATAGCACTGGTAGATTCACCCCTCCACTTT
>.|TRBD1|TRBV23-1|TRBJ1-6
CASSQWETGRESSYNSPLHF
TGCGCCAGCAGTCAATGGGAGACAGGGCGAGAGAGCTCCTATAATTCACCCCTCCACTTT
>few|TRBD1|TRBV6-4|TRBJ1-5
CASSSGTGEGKNQPQHF
TGTGCCAGCAGTTCCGGGACAGGGGAAGGGAAAAATCAGCCCCAGCATTTT
>.|TRBD1|TRBV14|TRBJ1-2
CASSQGPGQGNGYTF
TGTGCCAGCAGCCAAGGGCCGGGACAGGGGAACGGCTACACCTTC
>.|.|TRBV10-3|TRBJ2-3
CAISGGLGTDTQYF
TGTGCCATCAGTGGGGGCCTGGGGACAGATACGCAGTATTTT
>few|TRBD1|TRBV18|TRBJ2-7
CASSRVQGSDEQYF
TGTGCCAGCTCCAGGGTACAGGGGTCCGACGAGCAGTACTTC
>few|.|TRBV9|TRBJ2-7
CASSVVPSSYEQYF
TGTGCCAGCAGCGTAGTACCGAGCTCCTACGAGCAGTACTTC
>.|TRBD1|TRBV30|TRBJ1-5
CAWSLGQGDYQPQHF
TGTGCCTGGAGTCTGGGACAGGGGGACTATCAGCCCCAGCATTTT
>.|.|TRBV28|TRBJ2-7
CASSLLGRYEQYF
TGTGCCAGCAGTTTACTAGGGAGATACGAGCAGTACTTC
>.|TRBD2|TRBV28|TRBJ2-3
CASSIPTSGGSDTQYF
TGTGCCAGCAGTATACCCACTAGCGGGGGGTCAGATACGCAGTATTTT
>.|TRBD2|TRBV6-5|TRBJ2-5
CASRGGLSETQYF
TGTGCCAGCAGGGGAGGGCTTTCGGAGACCCAGTACTTC
>.|.|TRBV7-2|TRBJ1-1
CASSPSRGLYAEAFF
TGTGCCAGCAGCCCGTCTCGCGGGCTCTACGCTGAAGCTTTCTTT
>.|.|TRBV7-9|TRBJ1-1
CASSRTGVGAFF
TGTGCCAGCAGCCGAACAGGAGTCGGAGCTTTCTTT
>.|.|TRBV7-3|TRBJ2-1
CASSLGRGSSYFF
TGTGCCAGCAGCTTAGGGCGAGGGAGCAGTTATTTCTTC
>.|.|TRBV28|TRBJ2-2
CASSFSGDTGELFF
TGTGCCAGCAGTTTCTCGGGGGACACCGGGGAGCTGTTTTTT
>.|TRBD1|TRBV15|TRBJ2-3
CATSRGDRGADTQYF
TGTGCCACCAGCAGAGGCGACAGGGGGGCAGATACGCAGTATTTT
>.|TRBD1|TRBV4-1|TRBJ1-2
CASSGQVGNYGYTF
TGCGCCAGCAGTGGACAGGTAGGAAACTATGGCTACACCTTC
>.|.|TRBV15|TRBJ1-6
CATNAGRTLRPPLHF
TGTGCCACCAACGCAGGGCGAACCTTAAGGCCACCCCTCCACTTT
>once|.|TRBV5-4|TRBJ2-7
CASSLGTERSSYEQYF
TGTGCCAGCAGCTTGGGGACAGAAAGAAGCTCCTACGAGCAGTACTTC
>once|.|TRBV5-6|TRBJ1-6
CASGITGLNSPLHF
TGTGCCAGCGGAATTACAGGGCTCAATTCACCCCTCCACTTT
>.|.|TRBV10-3|TRBJ1-1
CAIRVGAVNTEAFF
TGTGCCATCAGAGTGGGGGCGGTGAACACTGAAGCTTTCTTT